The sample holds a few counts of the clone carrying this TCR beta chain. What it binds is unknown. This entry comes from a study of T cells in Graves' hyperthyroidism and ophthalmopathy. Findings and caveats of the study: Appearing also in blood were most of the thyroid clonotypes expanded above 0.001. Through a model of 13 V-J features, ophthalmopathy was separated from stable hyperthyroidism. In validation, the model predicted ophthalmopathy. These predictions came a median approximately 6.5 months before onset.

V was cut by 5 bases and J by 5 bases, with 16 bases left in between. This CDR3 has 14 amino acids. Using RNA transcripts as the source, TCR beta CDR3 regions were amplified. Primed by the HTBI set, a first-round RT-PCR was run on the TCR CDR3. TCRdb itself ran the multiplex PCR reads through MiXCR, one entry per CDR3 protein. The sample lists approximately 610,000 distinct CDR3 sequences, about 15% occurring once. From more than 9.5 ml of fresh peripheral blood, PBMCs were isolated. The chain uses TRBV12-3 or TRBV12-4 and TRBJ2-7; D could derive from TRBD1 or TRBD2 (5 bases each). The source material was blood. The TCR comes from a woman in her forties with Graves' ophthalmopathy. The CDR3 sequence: CASSPRDVQDEQYF. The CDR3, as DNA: TGTGCCAGCAGTCCCCGGGACGTTCAGGACGAGCAGTACTTC.